The clone carrying this T cell receptor (beta chain) was recorded a few times. Its antigen is unknown. The data are from a study of blood T cells in healthy people across ages. Turning to the study itself: Using template switching, researchers captured about one barcoded beta molecule for each two T cells. The study's findings and limits: TCR beta diversity per million T cells fell roughly linearly with age.

CDR3 length: 15 residues. The V and J ends lost 5 bases and 4 bases, in that order; junction bases with no gene match: 10. Germline V CDR1 and CDR2: MNHEY, SMNVEV (reference sequence). It was with a sample-barcoded 5' primer and a J-beta primer mix that a second PCR of about 6 to 12 cycles was run. TCRdb re-analysed the 5' RACE reads in MiXCR, keeping a single row per CDR3 protein. There are about 830,000 distinct CDR3 sequences in the sample; around 62% occur only once, and about a quarter lies in the top ten. Sequenced: blood. V and J are TRBV27 and TRBJ2-5; 7 bases align to TRBD2. This clonotype was sampled from a man aged 30 to 39 in good health. The CDR3 loop reads CASSPRLAPTETQYF. The DNA of the CDR3 is TGTGCCAGCAGTCCACGACTAGCCCCAACAGAGACCCAGTACTTC.